A single T cell receptor beta chain is shown here with its context. The antigen is not known. This record belongs to a study of T cell responses to AZD1222 COVID-19 vaccine. Overall study results and limits: At 160-218 and 743-854, vaccine-associated CD4 TCRs were dominant, and they spanned spike. Seropositive AZD1222 recipients at baseline numbered only five or six.

Trimming removed 3 bases from V and 5 bases from J, with 13 bases in between. CDR3 length: 14 amino acids. Germline V lookup: CDR1 LNHDA, CDR2 SQIVND (reference sequence). Some clones are missing from TCRdb's copy, which holds only in-frame ones; the method was immunoSEQ multiplex PCR. The sample consists of roughly 170,000 clones, 70% to 90% of them appearing once. The chain uses TRBV19 and TRBJ2-5; D is uncertain. This clonotype was obtained from an adult in good health. The specimen was peripheral blood, collected on day 0 of AZD1222 vaccination. CDR3 residues: CASSISGSRETQYF. The CDR3 DNA follows: TGTGCCAGTAGTATCTCGGGCAGTCGGGAGACCCAGTACTTC. Full variable domain (remainder filled in from reference TRBV19 and TRBJ2-5): DGGITQSPKYLFRKEGQNVTLSCEQNLNHDAMYWYRQDPGQGLRLIYYSQIVNDFQKGDIAEGYSVSREKKESFPLTVTSAQKNPTAFYLCASSISGSRETQYFGPGTRLLVL.